Listed here are 5 T cell receptor beta chains from one sample, sequenced in a study of cytomegalovirus exposure and HLA in healthy donors. It was with 60 Vbeta and 13 Jbeta primers that the PCR ran. Clones were sequenced by immunoSEQ multiplex PCR, and TCRdb holds only the in-frame ones, with some missing. This table has 250,000 to 350,000 clones, more than 80% appearing once. Input material: PBMCs. The receptors here all came from a man in his forties or fifties in good health and CMV-seropositive.

The chain employs TRBV7-6 and TRBJ2-3; tentative D call: TRBD1 (5 bases). V was clipped by 1 base and J by 4 bases, with 12 bases between them. Germline V lookup: CDR1 SGHVS, CDR2 FNYEAQ. The CDR3 covers 15 residues. CDR3: CASSLESSRADTQYF. CDR3 in DNA: TGTGCCAGCAGCTTAGAGAGCTCCAGGGCAGATACGCAGTATTTT.

V and J are TRBV28 and TRBJ1-2; D might be TRBD1 (5 bases). Trimming pared 5 bases from V and 8 bases from J, leaving 12 bases between. CDR3 length: 12 residues. Germline lookup yields CDR1 MDHEN and CDR2 SYDVKM. This chain's CDR3 is CASSGGAGGYTF. CDR3 sequence (DNA): TGTGCCAGCAGTGGAGGGGCGGGGGGCTACACCTTC.

CDR3: CASSSTSGQLSYEQYF. The CDR3 nucleotides are TGTGCCAGCAGTTCCACCTCGGGACAGTTATCCTACGAGCAGTACTTC. The chain has TRBV28 and TRBJ2-7, with 7 bases that match TRBD1. The CDR3 totals 16 residues. Germline assignment: CDR1 MDHEN and CDR2 SYDVKM. Trimming at V came to 4 bases and at J to 1 base, leaving 10 bases not matched to a gene.

This clone was counted a few times. CDR3 nucleotides: TGTGCCAGCAGCTGGGGCGGGACGGTTATGAACACTGAAGCTTTCTTT. It is translated as CASSWGGTVMNTEAFF. The chain combines TRBV5-4 with TRBJ1-1, with D perhaps matching TRBD1 (5 bases). V lost 3 bases and J lost 0, with 15 bases in between. CDR1 and CDR2 (germline): SGHNT, YYREEE (reference sequence). The CDR3 is 16 residues long.

This chain joins TRBV18 and TRBJ1-1; TRBD1 might be the D (5 bases). The CDR3 has 18 amino acids. Germline V lookup: CDR1 KGHSH, CDR2 LQKENI. Trimming removed 6 bases from V and 1 base from J, with 24 bases in between. The chain's CDR3 is CASSELGSVFGQNTEAFF. The CDR3 DNA sequence: TGTGCCAGCTCGGAATTAGGTTCTGTCTTCGGACAGAACACTGAAGCTTTCTTT. The whole variable domain, remainder taken from reference TRBV18 and TRBJ1-1, is NAGVMQNPRHLVRRRGQEARLRCSPMKGHSHVYWYRQLPEEGLKFMVYLQKENIIDESGMPKERFSAEFPKEGPSILRIQQVVRGDSAAYFCASSELGSVFGQNTEAFFGQGTRLTVV.